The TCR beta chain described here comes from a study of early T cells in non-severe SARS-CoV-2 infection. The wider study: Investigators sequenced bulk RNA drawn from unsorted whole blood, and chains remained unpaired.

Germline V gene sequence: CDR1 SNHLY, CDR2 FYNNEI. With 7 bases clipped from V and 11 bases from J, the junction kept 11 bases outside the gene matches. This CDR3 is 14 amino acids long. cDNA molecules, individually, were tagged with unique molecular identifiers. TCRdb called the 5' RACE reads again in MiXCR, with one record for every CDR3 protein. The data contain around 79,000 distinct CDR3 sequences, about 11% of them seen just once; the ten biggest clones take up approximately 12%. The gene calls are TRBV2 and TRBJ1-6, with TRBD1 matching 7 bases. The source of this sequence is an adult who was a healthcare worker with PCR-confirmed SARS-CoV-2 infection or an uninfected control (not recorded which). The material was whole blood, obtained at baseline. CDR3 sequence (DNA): TGTGCCAGCAACCTGGGACAGAATAGGCCACCCCTCCACTTT. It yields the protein CASNLGQNRPPLHF.